This T cell receptor beta chain was captured by sequencing in a study of shared clonotypes between healthy human individuals. The CDR3 is made up of 14 amino acids. V shed 6 bases and J shed 1 base, with 7 bases lying between them. Germline V gene sequence: CDR1 WSHSY, CDR2 SAAADI. Method: immunoSEQ multiplex PCR; TCRdb's copy keeps in-frame clones and lacks some. The table has approximately 2,000,000 clones, 93% seen once; the top ten hold about 1.7%. CD45RO-negative CD8 cells positively selected for CCR7 made up the naive population, which excluded terminally differentiated effector memory CD45RA+ cells.

Input material: naive CD8+ T cells from PBMCs. V gene TRBV10-2 combines with J gene TRBJ2-6; D is perhaps TRBD1 or TRBD2 (5 bases each). This TCR was sampled from a man aged 18 to 29 in good health. Some clones in this sample may be carry-over from other donors' samples. DNA for the CDR3: TGCGCCAGCAGAGAGGGGTCTGGGGCCAACGTCCTGACTTTC. It encodes CASREGSGANVLTF.